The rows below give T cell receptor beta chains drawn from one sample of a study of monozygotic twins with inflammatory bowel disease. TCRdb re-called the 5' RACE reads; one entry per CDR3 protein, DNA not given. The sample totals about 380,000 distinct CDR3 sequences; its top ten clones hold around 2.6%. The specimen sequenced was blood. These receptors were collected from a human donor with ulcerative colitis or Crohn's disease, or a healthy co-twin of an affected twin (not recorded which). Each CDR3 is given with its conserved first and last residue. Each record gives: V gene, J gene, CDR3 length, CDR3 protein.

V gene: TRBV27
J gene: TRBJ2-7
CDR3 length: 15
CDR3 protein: CASRKGGKSSYEQYF

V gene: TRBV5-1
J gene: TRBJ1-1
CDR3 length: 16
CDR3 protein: CASSISEGRMNTEAFF

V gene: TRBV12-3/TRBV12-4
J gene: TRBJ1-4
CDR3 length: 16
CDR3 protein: CASSSRQPNPLEKLFF

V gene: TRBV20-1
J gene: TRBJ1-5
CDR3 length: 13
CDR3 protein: CSASLWSFQPQHF

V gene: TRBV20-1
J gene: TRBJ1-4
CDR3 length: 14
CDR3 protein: CSARDQTGVEKLFF

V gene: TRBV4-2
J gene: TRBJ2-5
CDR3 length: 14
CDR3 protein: CASSNRDGQETQYF

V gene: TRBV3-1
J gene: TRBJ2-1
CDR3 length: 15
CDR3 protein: CASSRDVLGVYEQFF

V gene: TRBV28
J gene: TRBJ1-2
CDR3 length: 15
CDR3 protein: CASSLRQGFNYGYTF

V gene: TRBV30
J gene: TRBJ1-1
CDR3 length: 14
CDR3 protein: CAWSPGTVNTEAFF

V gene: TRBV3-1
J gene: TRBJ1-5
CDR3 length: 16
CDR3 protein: CASSQELTYSNQPQHF

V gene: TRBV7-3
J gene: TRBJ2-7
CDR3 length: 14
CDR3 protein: CASSLGGDSYEQYF

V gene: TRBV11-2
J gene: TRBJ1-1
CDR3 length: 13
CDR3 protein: CASSPLVRGEAFF

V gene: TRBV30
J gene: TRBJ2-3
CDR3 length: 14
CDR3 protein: CAWDVGQSTDTQYF

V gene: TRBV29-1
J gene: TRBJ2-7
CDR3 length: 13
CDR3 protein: CSVGHHKSYEQYF

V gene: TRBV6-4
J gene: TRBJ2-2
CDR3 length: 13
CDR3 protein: CASSLGASGELLF

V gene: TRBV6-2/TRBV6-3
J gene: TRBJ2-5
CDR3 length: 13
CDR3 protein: CASSWTAPETQYF

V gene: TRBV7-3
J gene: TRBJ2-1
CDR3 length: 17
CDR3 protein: CASSMGPAGTSYNEQFF

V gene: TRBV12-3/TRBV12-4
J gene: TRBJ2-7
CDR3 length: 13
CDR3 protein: CASTANHAYEQYF

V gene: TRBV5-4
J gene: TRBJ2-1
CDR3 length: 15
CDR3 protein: CASSHKTGQGSEQFF

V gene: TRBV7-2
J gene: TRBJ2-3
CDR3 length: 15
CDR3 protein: CASSFGQGVADTQYF

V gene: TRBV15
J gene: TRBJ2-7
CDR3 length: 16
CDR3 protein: CATSRGIGTGNYEQYF

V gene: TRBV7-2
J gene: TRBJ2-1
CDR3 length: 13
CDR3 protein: CASSLNSAGEQFF

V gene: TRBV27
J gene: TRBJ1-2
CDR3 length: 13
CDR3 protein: CASSTTAHYGYTF

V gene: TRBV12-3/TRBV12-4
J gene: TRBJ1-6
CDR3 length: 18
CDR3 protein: CASSVGQGTSSYNSPLHF

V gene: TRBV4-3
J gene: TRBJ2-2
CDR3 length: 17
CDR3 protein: CASSQDLGGAGTGELFF

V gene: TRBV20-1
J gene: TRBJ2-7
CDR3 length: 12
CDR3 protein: CSARGQLYEQYF

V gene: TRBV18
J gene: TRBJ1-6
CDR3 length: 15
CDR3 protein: CASSPLDRGSSPLHF

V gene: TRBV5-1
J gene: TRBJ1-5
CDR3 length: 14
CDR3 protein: CASSETTEGQPQHF

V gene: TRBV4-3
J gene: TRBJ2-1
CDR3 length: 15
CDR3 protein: CASSRRGLGDDEQFF

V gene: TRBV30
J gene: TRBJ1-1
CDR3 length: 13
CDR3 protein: CAWSVARNTEAFF

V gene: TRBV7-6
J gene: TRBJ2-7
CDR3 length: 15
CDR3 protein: CASSFTPSVGYEQYF

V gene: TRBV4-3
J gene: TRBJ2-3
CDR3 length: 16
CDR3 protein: CASSQDSFLGDTAQYF

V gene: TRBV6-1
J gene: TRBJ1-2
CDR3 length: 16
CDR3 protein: CASITGLGQGSRGYTF

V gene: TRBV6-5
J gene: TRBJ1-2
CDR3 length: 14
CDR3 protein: CASSARGGFYGYTF

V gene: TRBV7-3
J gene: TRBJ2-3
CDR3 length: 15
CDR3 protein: CASSVNRGPTDTQYF

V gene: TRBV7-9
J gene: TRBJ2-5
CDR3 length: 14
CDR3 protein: CASSNGTGRETQYF

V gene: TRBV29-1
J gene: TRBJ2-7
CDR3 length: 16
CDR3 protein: CSVEEGVVGKSYEQYF

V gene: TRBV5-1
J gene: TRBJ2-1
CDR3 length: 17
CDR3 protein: CASSRGLAGVTYNEQFF

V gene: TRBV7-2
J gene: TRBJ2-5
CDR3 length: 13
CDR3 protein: CASSLNPQETQYF

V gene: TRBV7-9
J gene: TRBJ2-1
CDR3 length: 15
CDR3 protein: CASSPRTASYNEQFF

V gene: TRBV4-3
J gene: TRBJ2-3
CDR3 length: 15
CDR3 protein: CASSHRLASTDTQYF

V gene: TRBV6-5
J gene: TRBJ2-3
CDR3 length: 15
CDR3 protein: CASSYAGTSTDTQYF

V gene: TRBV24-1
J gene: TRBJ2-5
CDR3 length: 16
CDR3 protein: CATSDSGTGYQETQYF

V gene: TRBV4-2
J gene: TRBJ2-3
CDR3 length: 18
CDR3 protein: CASSQGLAGGLSTDTQYF

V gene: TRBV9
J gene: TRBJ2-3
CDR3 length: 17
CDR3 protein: CASSVASASGESDTQYF

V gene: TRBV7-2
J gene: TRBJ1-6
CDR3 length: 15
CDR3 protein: CASSLGRAIHSPLHF

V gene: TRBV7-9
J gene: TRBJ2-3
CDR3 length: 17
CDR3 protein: CASSPRLAGPSTDTQYF

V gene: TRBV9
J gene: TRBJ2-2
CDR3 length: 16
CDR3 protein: CASSAPGPRNTGELFF

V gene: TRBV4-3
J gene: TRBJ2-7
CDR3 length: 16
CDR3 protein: CASSQDSIQGVGEQYF

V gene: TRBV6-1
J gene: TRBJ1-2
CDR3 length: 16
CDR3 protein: CASSEAEVGRSYGYTF

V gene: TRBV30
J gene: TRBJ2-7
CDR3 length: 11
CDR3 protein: CAWSRVRGQYF

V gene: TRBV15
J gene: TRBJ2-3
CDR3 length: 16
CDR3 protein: CATSAPGSGDTDTQYF

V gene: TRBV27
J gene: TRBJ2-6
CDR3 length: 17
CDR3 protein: CASSFMGWYSGANVLTF